This TCR beta chain comes out of a study of cytomegalovirus exposure and HLA in healthy donors. The study's findings and limits: There were some public TCRs occurring in many donors, but most TCR sequences were rare. Cytomegalovirus association was listed for about 150 TCR beta chains. The finding came from a later analysis; first-cohort TCR clusters tended to co-occur in the roughly 120 validation repertoires.

As regards this clone: The antigen is undetermined.

Sequencing used immunoSEQ multiplex PCR; TCRdb keeps in-frame clones, though not all of them. In the table there are about 310,000 clones, 88% of which are singletons. This TCR was recovered from a young man in good health and CMV-seronegative. Sequenced sample: PBMCs.

CDR3 sequence (DNA): TGTGCCAGCAGCTTAAGGGGGGGATTAGATACGCAGTATTTT. Residues: CASSLRGGLDTQYF. The chain couples TRBV7-6 to TRBJ2-3; TRBD2 is a possible D gene (7 bases). CDR3 length: 14 amino acids. CDR1 is SGHVS and CDR2 is FNYEAQ in the germline V gene. V was shortened by 2 bases and J by 5 bases, with 11 bases between the two germline ends.